A single T cell receptor (beta chain) is shown here with its context. Germline V gene lookup returns CDR1 SGHAT and CDR2 FQDESV (reference sequence). V was pared by 4 bases and J by 1 base, with 10 bases between. The CDR3 runs 14 residues. These data are taken from a study of blood T cell repertoires in COVID-19. Turning to the study itself: The origin of the acute and convalescent COVID-19 samples was the United States, Italy and Spain. PBMCs, B-cell-depleted T cells, or T cells were the source of the cDNA or gDNA that made up the material.

How the authors handled the data: Estimation of nucleated cell counts was performed using reference gene primer amplification. The data were produced by immunoSEQ multiplex PCR, yet TCRdb's version contains in-frame clones alone and is incomplete. The DNA was the basis for D and trimming; V, J and clone size are from that table. The data hold more than 150,000 clones, with 81% observed a single time. Seattle cases were enrolled at active infection and followed longitudinally. The sequence was collected from a woman aged 80 or older with COVID-19, enrolled during active disease. Sequenced sample: peripheral blood. V usage is TRBV11-1 and J usage is TRBJ1-1, with D possibly being TRBD1 (5 bases). CDR3 nucleotide sequence: TGTGCCAGCAGCTCGGAGGGACGGAACACTGAAGCTTTCTTT. Translating it yields CASSSEGRNTEAFF.